A selection of T cell receptor beta chains follows, all from one sample in a study of blood T cells in healthy people across ages. From the 5' RACE reads, TCRdb called clonotypes with MiXCR, one entry per CDR3 protein. The sample shows approximately 1.5 million distinct CDR3 sequences, 34% of them seen only once. Sequenced sample: blood. These receptors all come from a woman aged 25-40 years in good health. Both conserved end residues are part of each CDR3. Fields, in order: J gene, clone size, V gene, D gene, CDR3 protein, CDR3 DNA. A D gene is named only where the DNA matches it firmly. For some rows the clone size is stated as once, few or many, or as a class when expanded; others skip it.

TRBJ2-4 | few | TRBV6-5 | NA | CASGRAPNIQYF | TGTGCCAGCGGGAGAGCTCCAAACATTCAGTACTTC
TRBJ2-1 | many | TRBV10-3 | TRBD2 | CAISEEWTSGNNEQFF | TGTGCCATCAGTGAGGAGTGGACTAGCGGGAACAATGAGCAGTTCTTC
TRBJ2-7 | few | TRBV11-2 | TRBD2 | CASSLDGGGYDEQYF | TGTGCCAGCAGCTTAGATGGCGGGGGGTACGACGAGCAGTACTTC
TRBJ2-1 | NA | TRBV7-8 | TRBD2 | CASSSESGSKQFF | TGTGCCAGCAGCTCCGAGAGCGGGAGTAAGCAGTTCTTC
TRBJ2-2 | NA | TRBV7-3 | TRBD2 | CASSRWGTSEAGELFF | TGTGCCAGCAGCCGATGGGGGACTAGCGAGGCCGGGGAGCTGTTTTTT
TRBJ2-6 | few | TRBV5-1 | NA | CASSPPAGAGANVLTF | TGCGCCAGCAGCCCCCCAGCGGGCGCTGGGGCCAACGTCCTGACTTTC
TRBJ2-1 | NA | TRBV27 | TRBD2 | CASSPGTTGSSYNEQFF | TGTGCCAGCAGTCCCGGGACTACCGGGAGCTCCTACAATGAGCAGTTCTTC
TRBJ1-5 | few | TRBV2 | NA | CASRGDAQPQHF | TGTGCCAGCAGGGGTGACGCGCAGCCCCAGCATTTT
TRBJ2-3 | few | TRBV7-2 | NA | CASSPHGLTDTQYF | TGTGCCAGCAGCCCTCACGGCCTCACAGATACGCAGTATTTT
TRBJ2-1 | few | TRBV28 | NA | CASSLAGGGKGYNEQFF | TGTGCCAGCAGTTTGGCCGGGGGCGGGAAGGGCTACAATGAGCAGTTCTTC
TRBJ2-5 | few | TRBV9 | TRBD1 | CASSVYDRVVETQYF | TGTGCCAGCAGCGTATATGACAGGGTTGTAGAGACCCAGTACTTC
TRBJ1-2 | NA | TRBV6-1 | NA | CASSDGLRNGYTF | TGTGCCAGCAGCGACGGACTGAGGAATGGCTACACCTTC
TRBJ2-7 | NA | TRBV20-1 | NA | CSAQGWGTPSYEQYF | TGCAGTGCTCAGGGATGGGGTACTCCTTCCTACGAGCAGTACTTC
TRBJ1-5 | NA | TRBV20-1 | NA | CSARKPGDSNRPQHF | TGCAGTGCTCGTAAACCAGGTGATAGCAATCGGCCCCAGCATTTT
TRBJ2-7 | NA | TRBV10-2 | TRBD2 | CASSESAGAVYEQYF | TGCGCCAGCAGTGAGTCAGCGGGGGCTGTTTACGAGCAGTACTTC
TRBJ1-1 | NA | TRBV10-3 | NA | CAISDGRSAEAFF | TGTGCCATCAGTGATGGGCGGAGCGCTGAAGCTTTCTTT
TRBJ1-2 | few | TRBV6-1 | NA | CAIIRADYGYTF | TGTGCCATCATCAGGGCGGACTATGGCTACACCTTC
TRBJ2-5 | NA | TRBV24-1 | NA | CATGDLGGSGETQYF | TGTGCCACCGGTGATTTGGGAGGCTCGGGAGAGACCCAGTACTTC
TRBJ2-1 | NA | TRBV9 | NA | CASSVGKSQLEQFF | TGTGCCAGCAGCGTAGGAAAGAGCCAGCTTGAGCAGTTCTTC
TRBJ1-1 | NA | TRBV7-9 | TRBD1 | CASTETGGTEAFF | TGTGCCAGCACTGAGACAGGGGGCACTGAAGCTTTCTTT
TRBJ2-3 | many | TRBV20-1 | TRBD2 | CSASRGGAVDTQYF | TGCAGTGCTAGTCGCGGGGGGGCGGTGGATACGCAGTATTTT
TRBJ2-1 | NA | TRBV15 | NA | CATSRVAALYNEQFF | TGTGCCACCAGCAGAGTTGCGGCACTCTACAATGAGCAGTTCTTC
TRBJ2-1 | NA | TRBV7-7 | TRBD2 | CASSLGLGRKDEQFF | TGTGCCAGCAGCCTTGGACTAGGGAGGAAGGATGAGCAGTTCTTC
TRBJ2-1 | NA | TRBV9 | TRBD2 | CASSVVTSGPVDEQFF | TGTGCCAGCAGCGTTGTGACTAGCGGGCCTGTCGATGAGCAGTTCTTC
TRBJ2-2 | NA | TRBV6-5 | TRBD2 | CASGPRDYPNTGELFF | TGTGCCAGCGGTCCCCGGGACTACCCGAACACCGGGGAGCTGTTTTTT